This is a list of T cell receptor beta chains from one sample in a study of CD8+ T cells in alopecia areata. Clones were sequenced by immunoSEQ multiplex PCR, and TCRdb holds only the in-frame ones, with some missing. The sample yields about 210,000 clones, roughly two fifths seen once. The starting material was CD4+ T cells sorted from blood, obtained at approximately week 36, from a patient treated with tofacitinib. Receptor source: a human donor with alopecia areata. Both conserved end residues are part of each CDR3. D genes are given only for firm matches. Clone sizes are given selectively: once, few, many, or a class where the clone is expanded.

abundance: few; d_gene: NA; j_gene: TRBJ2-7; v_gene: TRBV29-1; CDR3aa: CSVGYPSGEQYF; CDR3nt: TGCAGCGTGGGATACCCCTCTGGCGAGCAGTACTTC
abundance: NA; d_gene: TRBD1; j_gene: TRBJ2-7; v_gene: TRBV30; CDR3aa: CAWSSSGGQGLHEQYF; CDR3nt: TGTGCCTGGAGTTCCTCAGGGGGACAGGGTCTCCACGAGCAGTACTTC
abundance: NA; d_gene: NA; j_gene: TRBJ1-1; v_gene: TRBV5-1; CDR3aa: CASSPRGIGTEAFF; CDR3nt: TGCGCCAGCAGCCCGCGGGGTATCGGCACTGAAGCTTTCTTT
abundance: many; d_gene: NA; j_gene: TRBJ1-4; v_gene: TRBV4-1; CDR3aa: CASSQGDSRGNEKLFF; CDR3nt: TGCGCCAGCAGCCAAGGAGACTCTCGGGGTAATGAAAAACTGTTTTTT
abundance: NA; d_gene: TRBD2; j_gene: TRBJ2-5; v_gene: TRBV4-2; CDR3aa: CASSQTGGTSGTRETQYF; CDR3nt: TGTGCCAGCAGCCAAACTGGGGGGACTAGCGGGACTCGAGAGACCCAGTACTTC
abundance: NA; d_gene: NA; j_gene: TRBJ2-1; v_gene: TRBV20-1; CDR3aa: CSARSYNEQFF; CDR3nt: TGCAGTGCTAGGTCTTACAATGAGCAGTTCTTC
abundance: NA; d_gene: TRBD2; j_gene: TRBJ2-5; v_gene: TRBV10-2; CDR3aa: CASRRGVGQETQYF; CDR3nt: TGCGCCAGCAGACGGGGGGTTGGCCAAGAGACCCAGTACTTC
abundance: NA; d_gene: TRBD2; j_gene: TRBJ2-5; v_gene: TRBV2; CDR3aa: CASSPTSGLRRETQYF; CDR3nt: TGTGCCAGCAGCCCGACTAGCGGGTTAAGGCGGGAGACCCAGTACTTC
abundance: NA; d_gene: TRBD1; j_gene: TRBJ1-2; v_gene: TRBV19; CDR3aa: CASNKGQAYGYTF; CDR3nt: TGTGCCAGTAACAAGGGACAGGCCTATGGCTACACCTTC
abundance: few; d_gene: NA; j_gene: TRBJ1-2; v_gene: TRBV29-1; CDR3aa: CSVERIGKDGYTF; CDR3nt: TGCAGCGTTGAACGGATAGGGAAGGATGGCTACACCTTC
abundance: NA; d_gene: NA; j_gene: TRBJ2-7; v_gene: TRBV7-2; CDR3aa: CASSPQWGGYEQYF; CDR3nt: TGTGCCAGCAGCCCGCAGTGGGGCGGCTACGAGCAGTACTTC
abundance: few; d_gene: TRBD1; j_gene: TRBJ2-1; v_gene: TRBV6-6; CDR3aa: CASNPGQGGYNEQFF; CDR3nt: TGTGCCAGCAACCCGGGACAGGGGGGATACAATGAGCAGTTCTTC
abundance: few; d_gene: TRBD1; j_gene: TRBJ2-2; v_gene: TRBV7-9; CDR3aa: CASSSYGLGTGNTGELFF; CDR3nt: TGTGCCAGCAGCTCTTACGGGCTAGGGACAGGGAACACCGGGGAGCTGTTTTTT